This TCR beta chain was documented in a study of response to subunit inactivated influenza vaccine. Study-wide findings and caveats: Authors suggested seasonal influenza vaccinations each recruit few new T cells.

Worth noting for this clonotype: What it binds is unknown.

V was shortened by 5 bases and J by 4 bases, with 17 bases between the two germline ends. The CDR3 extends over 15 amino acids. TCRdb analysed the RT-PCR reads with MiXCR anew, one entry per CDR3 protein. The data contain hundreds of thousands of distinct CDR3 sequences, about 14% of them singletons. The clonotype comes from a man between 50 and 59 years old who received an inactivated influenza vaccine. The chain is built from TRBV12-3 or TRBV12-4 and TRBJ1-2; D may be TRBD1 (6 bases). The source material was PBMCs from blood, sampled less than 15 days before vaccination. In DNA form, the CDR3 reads TGTGCCAGCAGTCCTTCACAGGGTGCCTTCTATGGCTACACCTTC. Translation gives CASSPSQGAFYGYTF.